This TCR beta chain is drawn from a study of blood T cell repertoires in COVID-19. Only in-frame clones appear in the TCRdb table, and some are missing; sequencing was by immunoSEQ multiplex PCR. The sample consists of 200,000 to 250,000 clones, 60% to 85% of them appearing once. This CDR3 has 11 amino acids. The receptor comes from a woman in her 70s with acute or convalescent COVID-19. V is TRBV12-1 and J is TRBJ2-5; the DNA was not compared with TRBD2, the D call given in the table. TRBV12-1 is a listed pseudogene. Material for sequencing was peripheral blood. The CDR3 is CASSRAGGWDF. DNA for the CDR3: TGTGCCAGCAGCAGAGCGGGGGGCTGGGACTTC.